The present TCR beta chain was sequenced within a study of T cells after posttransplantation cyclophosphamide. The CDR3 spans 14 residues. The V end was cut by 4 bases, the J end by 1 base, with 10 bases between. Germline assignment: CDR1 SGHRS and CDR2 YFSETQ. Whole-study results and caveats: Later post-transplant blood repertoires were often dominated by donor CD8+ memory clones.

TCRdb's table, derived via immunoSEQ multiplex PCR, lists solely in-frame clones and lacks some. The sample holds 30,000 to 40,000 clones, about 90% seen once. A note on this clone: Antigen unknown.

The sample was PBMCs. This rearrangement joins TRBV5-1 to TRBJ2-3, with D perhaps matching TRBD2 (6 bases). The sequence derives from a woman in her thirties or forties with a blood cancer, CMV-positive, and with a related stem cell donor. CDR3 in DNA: TGCGCCAGCAGCCCCGGCGGGGGCACAGATACGCAGTATTTT. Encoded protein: CASSPGGGTDTQYF.